This TCR beta chain appears in the sequencing data of a study of T cell responses to AZD1222 COVID-19 vaccine (TCRdb year 2021). At the level of the whole study: Because spike-specific TCR depth and breadth did not differ between the two schedules, AZD1222 recipients who got a second dose at roughly 4 weeks were pooled with those who got a second dose at roughly 12 weeks. TCR sequencing was performed for 230 to 250 trial participants, of whom 200 to 220 were given two doses of AZD1222 and around 25 were given two doses of MenACWY control vaccine. Trial participants were enrolled into age subgroups of 18-55, 56-69 and 70-plus years, which contained about 150, 27 and 61 TCR-sequenced participants, respectively.

Interpreted using the paper, the time point label stands for: baseline before first vaccination. Vaccinee samples were obtained from the UK trials COV001 and COV002, which included a single-blind randomized controlled phase 2/3 trial of AZD1222 (ChAdOx1 nCoV-19) in healthy adults. For TCRbeta chain sequencing, PBMC samples were collected from trial participants at day 0 and at day 28 after the second dose. Study-wide findings and limitations: Participants were mostly white British, with more females than males. The authors suggested clonal diversity may have been underestimated. The vaccine-associated CD4 TCRs covered the entire spike protein, and the dominant responses fell in regions 160-218 and 743-854. A significant rise in spike-specific TCR breadth and depth was observed after two AZD1222 doses relative to day 0 and relative to MenACWY recipients. Conclusions about previously exposed vaccinees are limited because only six or seven AZD1222 recipients were SARS-CoV-2 seropositive at baseline. Reportedly, almost half of the unique spike-specific TCRs recognized epitopes lying outside the regions that are mutated in the B.1.351 and B.1.1.7 variants. Because no day 14 peak-response samples were available, the repertoires could be characterized only after the peak T cell response. In the small 56-69-year group, the increase in depth fell short of significance, most likely because of low power.

The CDR3 regions of human TCRbeta chains were analyzed by immunosequencing. Under the source paper's analysis protocol: Repertoire TCRs were checked for matches against a reference library of SARS-CoV-2-specific TCRs that had been generated using the MIRA antigen-specificity platform. Breadth was defined as the fraction of unique TCRs that were SARS-CoV-2-associated, and depth was defined as the fraction of total T cells that were SARS-CoV-2-associated. Using the MIRA data, each spike-specific TCR was assigned both to the spike region to which the TCR was reactive and to a CD4 or CD8 class. Log10-transformed breadth and depth values were compared by one-way ANOVA with Sidak's multiple comparisons tests. In TCRdb, the immuneACCESS table is reduced to in-frame sequences with V and J assigned. These tables do not hold every clone; where another copy was compared, an unresolved V gene accounts for under half, and the others remain unexplained. The V and J calls and clone size were taken over from that table, and D and trimming were inferred from the DNA. The sample profile shows some 56,000 clones; 80% to 90% of them were found once. Roughly 15% of the sample comes from the top ten.

Taken from the germline V gene, the CDR1 and CDR2 loops are MDHEN and SYDVKM. V loses 6 bases at its end and J loses 5 bases; junction bases beyond the gene matches: 7. From cysteine to phenylalanine, the CDR3 is 14 amino acids long. The kept DNA is CDR3 alone, 42 bases in frame from the first base. On this clone itself: Its cognate antigen has yet to be identified. No clone much larger than this one lies a single base away; base qualities are absent.

The clonotype was recovered from an adult in good health. Sequenced here: peripheral blood, sampled on day 0 of AZD1222 vaccination. The sequence links TRBV28 to TRBJ2-3; 8 of the junction bases match TRBD1. The CDR3 protein sequence reads: CASRTDRDGDTQYF. Here is the DNA: TGTGCCAGCAGGACGGACAGGGATGGAGATACGCAGTATTTT.